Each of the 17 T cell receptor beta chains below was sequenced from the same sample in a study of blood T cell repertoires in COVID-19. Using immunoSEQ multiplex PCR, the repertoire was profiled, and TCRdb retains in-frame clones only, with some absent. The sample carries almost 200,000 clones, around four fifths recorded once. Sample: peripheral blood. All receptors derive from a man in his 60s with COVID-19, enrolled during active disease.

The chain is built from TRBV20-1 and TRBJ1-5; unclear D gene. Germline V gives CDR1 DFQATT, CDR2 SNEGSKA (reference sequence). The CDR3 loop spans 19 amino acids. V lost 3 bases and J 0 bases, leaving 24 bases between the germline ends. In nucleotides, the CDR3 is TGCAGTGCTAGTGTTGGCATCCTGAATATACCATATAGCAATCAGCCCCAGCATTTT. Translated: CSASVGILNIPYSNQPQHF.

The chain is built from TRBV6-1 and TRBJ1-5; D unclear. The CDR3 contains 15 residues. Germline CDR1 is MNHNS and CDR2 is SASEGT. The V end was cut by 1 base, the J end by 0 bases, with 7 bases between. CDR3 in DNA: TGTGCCAGCAGTGAAGTCACATATAGCAATCAGCCCCAGCATTTT. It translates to CASSEVTYSNQPQHF.

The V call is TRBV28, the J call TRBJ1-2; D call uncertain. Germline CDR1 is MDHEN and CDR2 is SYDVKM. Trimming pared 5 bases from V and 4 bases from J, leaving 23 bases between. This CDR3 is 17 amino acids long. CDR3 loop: CASSILRRNPEGYGYTF. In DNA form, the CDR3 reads TGTGCCAGCAGTATCCTACGCCGCAACCCCGAGGGCTATGGCTACACCTTC.

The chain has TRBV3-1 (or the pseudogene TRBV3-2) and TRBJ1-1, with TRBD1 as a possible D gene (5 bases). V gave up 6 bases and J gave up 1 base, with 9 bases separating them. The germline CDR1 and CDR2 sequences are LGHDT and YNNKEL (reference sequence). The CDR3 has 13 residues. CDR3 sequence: CASRDTGNTEAFF. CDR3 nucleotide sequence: TGTGCCAGCAGAGACACAGGGAACACTGAAGCTTTCTTT.

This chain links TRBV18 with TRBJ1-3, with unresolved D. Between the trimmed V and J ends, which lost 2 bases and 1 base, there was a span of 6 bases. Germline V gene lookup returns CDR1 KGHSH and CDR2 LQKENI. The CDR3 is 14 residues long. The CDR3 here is CASSPTDSGNTIYF. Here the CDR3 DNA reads TGTGCCAGCTCACCAACTGATTCTGGAAACACCATATATTTT.

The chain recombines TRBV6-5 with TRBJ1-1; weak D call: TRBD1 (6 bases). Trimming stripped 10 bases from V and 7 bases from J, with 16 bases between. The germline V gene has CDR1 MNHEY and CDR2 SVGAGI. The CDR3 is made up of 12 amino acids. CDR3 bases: TGTGCCACCCTCGGACAGAAAGTTGAAGCTTTCTTT. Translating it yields CATLGQKVEAFF.

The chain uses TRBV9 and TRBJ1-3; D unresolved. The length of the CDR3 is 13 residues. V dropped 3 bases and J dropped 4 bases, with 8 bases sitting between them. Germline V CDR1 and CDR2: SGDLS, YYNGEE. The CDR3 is CASSAREGNTIYF. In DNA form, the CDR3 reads TGTGCCAGCAGCGCCCGAGAGGGAAACACCATATATTTT. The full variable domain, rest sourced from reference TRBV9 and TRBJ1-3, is DSGVTQTPKHLITATGQRVTLRCSPRSGDLSVYWYQQSLDQGLQFLIQYYNGEERAKGNILERFSAQQFPDLHSELNLSSLELGDSALYFCASSAREGNTIYFGEGSWLTVV.

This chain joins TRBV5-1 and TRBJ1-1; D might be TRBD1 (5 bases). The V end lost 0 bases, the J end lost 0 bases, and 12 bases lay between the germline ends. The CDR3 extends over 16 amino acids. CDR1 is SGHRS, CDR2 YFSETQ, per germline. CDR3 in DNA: TGCGCCAGCAGCTTGGGAGTTGGGGGGATGAACACTGAAGCTTTCTTT. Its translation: CASSLGVGGMNTEAFF.

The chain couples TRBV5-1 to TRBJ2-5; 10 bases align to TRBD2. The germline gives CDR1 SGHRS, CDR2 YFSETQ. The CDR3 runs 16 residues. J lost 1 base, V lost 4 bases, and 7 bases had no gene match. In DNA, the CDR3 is TGCGCCAGCAGCCTCCGGGGACTAGCGCTCCAAGAGACCCAGTACTTC. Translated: CASSLRGLALQETQYF.

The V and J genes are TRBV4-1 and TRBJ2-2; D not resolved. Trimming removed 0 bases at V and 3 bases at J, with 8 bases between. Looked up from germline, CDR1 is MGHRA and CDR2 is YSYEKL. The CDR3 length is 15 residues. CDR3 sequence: CASSQEGADTGELFF. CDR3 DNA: TGCGCCAGCAGCCAAGAGGGTGCGGACACCGGGGAGCTGTTTTTT.

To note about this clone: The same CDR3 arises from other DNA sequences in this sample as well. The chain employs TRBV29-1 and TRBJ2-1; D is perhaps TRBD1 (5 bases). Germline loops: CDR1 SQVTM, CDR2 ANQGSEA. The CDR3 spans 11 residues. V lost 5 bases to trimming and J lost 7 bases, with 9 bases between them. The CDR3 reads CSVSQGNEQFF. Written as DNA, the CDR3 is TGCAGCGTTTCCCAGGGAAATGAGCAGTTCTTC.

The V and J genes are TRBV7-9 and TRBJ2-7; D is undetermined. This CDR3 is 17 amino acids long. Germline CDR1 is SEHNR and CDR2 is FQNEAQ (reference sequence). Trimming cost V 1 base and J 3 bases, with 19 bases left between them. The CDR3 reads CASSLGSPQDYFYEQYF. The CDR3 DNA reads TGTGCCAGCAGCTTAGGTTCCCCCCAGGATTACTTCTACGAGCAGTACTTC.

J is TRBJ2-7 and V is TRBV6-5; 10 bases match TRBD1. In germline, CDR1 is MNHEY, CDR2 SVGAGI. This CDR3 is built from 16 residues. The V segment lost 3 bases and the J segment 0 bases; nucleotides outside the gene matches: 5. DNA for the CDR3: TGTGCCAGCAGTTATTCCGGGACAGGGGTCTCCTACGAGCAGTACTTC. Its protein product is CASSYSGTGVSYEQYF.

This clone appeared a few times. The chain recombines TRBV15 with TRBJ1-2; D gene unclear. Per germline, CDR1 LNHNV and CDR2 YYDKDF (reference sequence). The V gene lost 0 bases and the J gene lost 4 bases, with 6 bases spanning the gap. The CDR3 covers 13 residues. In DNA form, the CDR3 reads TGTGCCACCAGCAGAGAACTTCTCTATGGCTACACCTTC. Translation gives CATSRELLYGYTF.

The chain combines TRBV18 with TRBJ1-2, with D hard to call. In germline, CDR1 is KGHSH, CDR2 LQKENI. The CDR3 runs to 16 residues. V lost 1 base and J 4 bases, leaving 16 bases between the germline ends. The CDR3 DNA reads TGTGCCAGCTCACCACGAGAAACGGGTCTGGGCTATGGCTACACCTTC. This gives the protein CASSPRETGLGYGYTF.

CDR3 region: CASSSTGQGAAEQYF. In nucleotides, the CDR3 is TGTGCCAGCAGTTCTACGGGACAGGGGGCCGCCGAGCAGTACTTC. The V and J genes are TRBV27 and TRBJ2-7; 12 bases are a match to TRBD1. Trimming took 4 bases from V and 6 from J; bases not matched to a gene: 7. The CDR3 sequence is 15 residues long. The germline gives CDR1 MNHEY, CDR2 SMNVEV (reference sequence).

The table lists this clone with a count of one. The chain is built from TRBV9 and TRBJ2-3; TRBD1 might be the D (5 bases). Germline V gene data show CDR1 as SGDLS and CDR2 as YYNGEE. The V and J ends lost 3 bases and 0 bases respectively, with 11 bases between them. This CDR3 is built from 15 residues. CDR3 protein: CASSATGASTDTQYF. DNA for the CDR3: TGTGCCAGCAGCGCCACAGGAGCTAGCACAGATACGCAGTATTTT. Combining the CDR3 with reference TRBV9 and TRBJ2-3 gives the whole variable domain DSGVTQTPKHLITATGQRVTLRCSPRSGDLSVYWYQQSLDQGLQFLIQYYNGEERAKGNILERFSAQQFPDLHSELNLSSLELGDSALYFCASSATGASTDTQYFGPGTRLTVL.